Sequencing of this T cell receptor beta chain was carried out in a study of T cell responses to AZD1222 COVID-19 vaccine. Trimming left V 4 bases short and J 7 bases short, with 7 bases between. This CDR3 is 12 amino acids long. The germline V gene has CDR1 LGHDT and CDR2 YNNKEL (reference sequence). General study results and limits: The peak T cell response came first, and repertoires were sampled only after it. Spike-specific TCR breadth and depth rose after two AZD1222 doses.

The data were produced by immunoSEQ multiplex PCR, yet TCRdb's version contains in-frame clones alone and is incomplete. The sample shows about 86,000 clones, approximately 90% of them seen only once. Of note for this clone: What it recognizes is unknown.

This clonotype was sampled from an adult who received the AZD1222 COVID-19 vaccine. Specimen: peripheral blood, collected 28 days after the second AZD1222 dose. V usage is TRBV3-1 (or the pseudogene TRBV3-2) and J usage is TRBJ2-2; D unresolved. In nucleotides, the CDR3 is TGTGCCAGCAGCCCCTCGATCGGGGAGCTGTTTTTT. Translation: CASSPSIGELFF.